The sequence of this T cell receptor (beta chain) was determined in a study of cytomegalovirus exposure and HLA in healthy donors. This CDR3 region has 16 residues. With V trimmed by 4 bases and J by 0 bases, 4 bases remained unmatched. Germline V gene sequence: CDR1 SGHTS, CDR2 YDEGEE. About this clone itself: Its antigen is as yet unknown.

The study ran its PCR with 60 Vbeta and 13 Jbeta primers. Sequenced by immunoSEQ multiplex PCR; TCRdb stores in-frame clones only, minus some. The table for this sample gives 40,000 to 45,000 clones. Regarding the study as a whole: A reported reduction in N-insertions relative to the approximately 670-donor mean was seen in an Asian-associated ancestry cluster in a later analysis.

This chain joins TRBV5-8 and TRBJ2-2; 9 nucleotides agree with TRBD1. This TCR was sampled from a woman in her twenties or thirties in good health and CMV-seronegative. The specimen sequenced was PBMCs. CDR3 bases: TGTGCCAGCAGCCCACGGGACAGGGCGAACACCGGGGAGCTGTTTTTT. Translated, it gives CASSPRDRANTGELFF. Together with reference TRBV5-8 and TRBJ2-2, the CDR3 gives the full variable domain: EAGVTQSPTHLIKTRGQQATLRCSPISGHTSVYWYQQALGLGLQFLLWYDEGEERNRGNFPPRFSGRQFPNYSSELNVNALELEDSALYLCASSPRDRANTGELFFGEGSRLTVL.